This note documents a single T cell receptor (beta chain) sequence. This specimen comes from a study of T cell changes during pregnancy in multiple sclerosis. The CDR3 has 13 amino acids. The germline V gene encodes CDR1 SGHRS and CDR2 YFSETQ. J was trimmed by 8 bases and V by 3 bases; bases with no gene match: 7. Data came from immunoSEQ multiplex PCR; TCRdb stores just in-frame clones and leaves some out. The data hold 40,000 to 60,000 clones, with about 92% observed a single time. The sample consisted of CD4+ T cells from peripheral blood mononuclear cells, taken in the third trimester of pregnancy. The clonotype comes from a female donor with multiple sclerosis, enrolled in a pregnancy study. The chain combines TRBV5-1 with TRBJ1-2; 7 nucleotides line up with TRBD1. The CDR3 spells CASSSNRGGGYTF. CDR3 sequence (DNA): TGCGCCAGCAGCTCGAACAGGGGTGGCGGCTACACCTTC.